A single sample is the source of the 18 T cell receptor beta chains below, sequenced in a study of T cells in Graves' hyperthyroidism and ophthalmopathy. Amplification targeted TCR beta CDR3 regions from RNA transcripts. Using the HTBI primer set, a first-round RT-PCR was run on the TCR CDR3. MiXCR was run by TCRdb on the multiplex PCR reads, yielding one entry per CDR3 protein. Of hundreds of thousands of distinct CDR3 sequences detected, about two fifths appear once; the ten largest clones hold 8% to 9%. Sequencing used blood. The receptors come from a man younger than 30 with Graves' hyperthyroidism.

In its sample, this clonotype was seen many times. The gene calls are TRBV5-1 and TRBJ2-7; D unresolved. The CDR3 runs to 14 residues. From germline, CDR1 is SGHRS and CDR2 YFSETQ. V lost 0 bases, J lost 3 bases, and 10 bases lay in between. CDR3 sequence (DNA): TGCGCCAGCAGCTTGGGGATTAGGGACTACGAGCAGTACTTC. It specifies CASSLGIRDYEQYF. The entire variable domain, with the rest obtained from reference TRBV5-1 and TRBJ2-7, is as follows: KAGVTQTPRYLIKTRGQQVTLSCSPISGHRSVSWYQQTPGQGLQFLFEYFSETQRNKGNFPGRFSGRQFSNSRSEMNVSTLELGDSALYLCASSLGIRDYEQYFGPGTRLTVT.

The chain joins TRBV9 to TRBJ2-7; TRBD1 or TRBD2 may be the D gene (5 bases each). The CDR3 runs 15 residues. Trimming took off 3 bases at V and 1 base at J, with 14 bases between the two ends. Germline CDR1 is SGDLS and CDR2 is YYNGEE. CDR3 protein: CASSASGTVSYEQYF. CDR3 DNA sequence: TGTGCCAGCAGCGCCTCCGGGACGGTATCCTACGAGCAGTACTTC.

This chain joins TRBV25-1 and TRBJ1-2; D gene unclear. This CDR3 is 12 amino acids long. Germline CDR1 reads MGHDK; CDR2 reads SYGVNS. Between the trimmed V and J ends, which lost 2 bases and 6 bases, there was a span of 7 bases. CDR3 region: CASSETGHGYTF. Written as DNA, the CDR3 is TGTGCCAGCAGTGAAACCGGCCATGGCTACACCTTC.

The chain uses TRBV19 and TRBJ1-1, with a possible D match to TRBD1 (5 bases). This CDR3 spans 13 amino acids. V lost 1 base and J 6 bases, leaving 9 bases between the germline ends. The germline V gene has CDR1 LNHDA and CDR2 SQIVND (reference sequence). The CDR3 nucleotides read TGTGCCAGTAGTATAGCGTTGGGACCTGAAGCTTTCTTT. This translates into CASSIALGPEAFF.

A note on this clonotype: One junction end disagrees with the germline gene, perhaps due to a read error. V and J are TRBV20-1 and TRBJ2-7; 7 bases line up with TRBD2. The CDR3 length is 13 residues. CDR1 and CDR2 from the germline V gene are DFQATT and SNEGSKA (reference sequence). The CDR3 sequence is CSAPNGVVPGREF. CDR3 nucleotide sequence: TGCAGTGCACCCAATGGGGTTGTCCCTGGGCGGGAGTTC.

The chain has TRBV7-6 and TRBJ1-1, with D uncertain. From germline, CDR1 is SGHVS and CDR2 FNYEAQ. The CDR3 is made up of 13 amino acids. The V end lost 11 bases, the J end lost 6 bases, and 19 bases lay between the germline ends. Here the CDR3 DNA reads TGTGCCCAGATTCACCCCTTAGGAGCTGAAGCTTTCTTT. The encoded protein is CAQIHPLGAEAFF.

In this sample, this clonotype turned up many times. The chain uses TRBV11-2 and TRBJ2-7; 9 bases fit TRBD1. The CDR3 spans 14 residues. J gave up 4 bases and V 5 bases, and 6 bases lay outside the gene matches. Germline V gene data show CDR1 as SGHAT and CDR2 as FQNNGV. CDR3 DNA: TGTGCCAGCAGCCAAGGACAGGGGAAGTACGAGCAGTACTTC. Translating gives CASSQGQGKYEQYF.

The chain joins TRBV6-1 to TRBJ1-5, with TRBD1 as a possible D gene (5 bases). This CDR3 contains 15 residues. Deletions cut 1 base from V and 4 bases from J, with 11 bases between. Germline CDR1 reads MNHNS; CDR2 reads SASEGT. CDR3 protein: CASSEEGRDNQPQHF. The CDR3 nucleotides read TGTGCCAGCAGTGAAGAGGGCAGGGATAATCAGCCCCAGCATTTT.

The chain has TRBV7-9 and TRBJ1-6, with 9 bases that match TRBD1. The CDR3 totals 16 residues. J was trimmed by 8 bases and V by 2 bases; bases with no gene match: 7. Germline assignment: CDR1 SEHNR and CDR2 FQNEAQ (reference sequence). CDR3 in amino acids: CASSLQPTGGDSPLHF. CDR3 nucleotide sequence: TGTGCCAGCAGCTTACAGCCGACAGGGGGGGATTCACCCCTCCACTTT.

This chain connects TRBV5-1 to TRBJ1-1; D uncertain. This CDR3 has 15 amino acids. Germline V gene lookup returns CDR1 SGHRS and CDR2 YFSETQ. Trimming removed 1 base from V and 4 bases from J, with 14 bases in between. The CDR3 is CASSLLGDLVTEAFF. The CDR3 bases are TGCGCCAGCAGCTTGCTAGGCGACTTAGTCACTGAAGCTTTCTTT.

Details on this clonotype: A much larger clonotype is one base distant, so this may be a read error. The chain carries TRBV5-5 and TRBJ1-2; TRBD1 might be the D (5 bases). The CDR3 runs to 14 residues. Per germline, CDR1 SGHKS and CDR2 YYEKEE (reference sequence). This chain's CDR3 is CASSLGPGDYGCTF. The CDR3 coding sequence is TGTGCCAGCAGCTTGGGGCCGGGGGACTATGGCTGCACCTTC.

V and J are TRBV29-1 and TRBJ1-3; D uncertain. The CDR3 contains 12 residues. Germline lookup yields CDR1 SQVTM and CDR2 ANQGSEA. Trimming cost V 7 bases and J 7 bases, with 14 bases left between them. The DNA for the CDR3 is TGCAGCGGTAGGTCGAATGCGAACACCATATATTTT. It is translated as CSGRSNANTIYF.

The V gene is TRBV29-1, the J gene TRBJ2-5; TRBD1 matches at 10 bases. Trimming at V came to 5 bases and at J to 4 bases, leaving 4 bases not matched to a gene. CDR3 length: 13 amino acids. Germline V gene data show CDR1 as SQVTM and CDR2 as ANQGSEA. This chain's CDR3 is CSVTRTGGETQYF. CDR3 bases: TGCAGCGTTACACGGACAGGGGGAGAGACCCAGTACTTC.

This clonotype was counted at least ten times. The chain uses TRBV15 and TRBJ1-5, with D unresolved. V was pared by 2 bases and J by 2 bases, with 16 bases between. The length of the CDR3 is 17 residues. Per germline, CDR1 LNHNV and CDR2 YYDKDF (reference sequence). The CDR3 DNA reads TGTGCCACCAGCAGATATGTCTCACCCGTGGGCAATCAGCCCCAGCATTTT. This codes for CATSRYVSPVGNQPQHF.

The CDR3 loop is CSAGQDNQPQHF. CDR3 nucleotide sequence: TGCAGCGCGGGACAGGACAATCAGCCCCAGCATTTT. This chain joins TRBV29-1 and TRBJ1-5; 8 nucleotides align to TRBD1. The CDR3 runs 12 residues. The ends lost 7 bases at V and 3 bases at J; junction bases unmatched: 2. CDR1 is SQVTM, CDR2 ANQGSEA, per germline.

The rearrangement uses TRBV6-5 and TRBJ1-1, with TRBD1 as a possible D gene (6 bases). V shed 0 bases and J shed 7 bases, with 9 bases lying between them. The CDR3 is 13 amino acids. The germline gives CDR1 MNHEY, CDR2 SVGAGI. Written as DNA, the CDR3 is TGTGCCAGCAGTTACTCGATAGGGGGTGAAGCTTTCTTT. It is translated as CASSYSIGGEAFF.

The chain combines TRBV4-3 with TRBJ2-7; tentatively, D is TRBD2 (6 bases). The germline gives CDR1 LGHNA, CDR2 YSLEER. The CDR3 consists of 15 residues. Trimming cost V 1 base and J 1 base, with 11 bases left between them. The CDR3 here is CASSQVGGVSYEQYF. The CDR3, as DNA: TGCGCCAGCAGCCAAGTGGGAGGTGTATCCTACGAGCAGTACTTC.

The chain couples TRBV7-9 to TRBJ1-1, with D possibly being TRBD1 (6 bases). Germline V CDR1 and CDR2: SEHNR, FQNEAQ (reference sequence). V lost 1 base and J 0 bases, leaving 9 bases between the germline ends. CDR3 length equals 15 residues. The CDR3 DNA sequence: TGTGCCAGCAGCTTAGGGCGACAGGTGAACACTGAAGCTTTCTTT. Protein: CASSLGRQVNTEAFF.